This entry features one TCR beta chain sequence. Everyone who took part was about 18 to 90 years old, and they came from 24 US areas. Methods used by the authors: Estimates of nucleated cell counts were drawn from the amplification of reference gene primers. The assay was immunoSEQ multiplex PCR, and TCRdb's table has in-frame clones only and misses some. V, J and clone size reflect that table, while D and trimming were determined from the DNA. Of 150,000 or so clones in the sample, about nine tenths were seen once. This entry is derived from a study of blood T cell repertoires in COVID-19. On the study more broadly: Sample material is recorded as cDNA or gDNA derived from T cells, B-cell-depleted T cells, or PBMCs.

Germline V gene lookup returns CDR1 MNHEY and CDR2 SMNVEV (reference sequence). Trimming took 6 bases from V and 10 from J; bases not matched to a gene: 15. The CDR3 spans 16 residues. Input material: PBMCs or T cells enriched from blood (not recorded which). This chain links TRBV27 with TRBJ2-1; 10 nucleotides align to TRBD2. The clonotype originates from a man aged 50 to 60 who had recovered from COVID-19. This CDR3 is CASRQLAGSSPGEQFF. CDR3 bases: TGTGCCAGCAGACAACTAGCGGGAAGTTCACCAGGCGAGCAGTTCTTC.